The clone carrying this T cell receptor beta chain was counted at least ten times. The antigen is unknown. The entry originates in a study of CD8 T cells in ankylosing spondylitis. Germline V CDR1 and CDR2: SGHTA, FQGNSA. This CDR3 region has 16 residues. V lost 5 bases to trimming and J lost 6 bases; unmatched junction nucleotides: 6. Study-wide results and limits: There were earlier reports of some motif variants in reactive arthritis synovial fluid and blood.

A single record per CDR3 protein comes from TCRdb applying MiXCR to the 5' RACE reads. The data contain around 300,000 distinct CDR3 sequences, roughly 20% of them seen just once; the ten biggest clones take up approximately 3.7%. The source is a female donor with ankylosing spondylitis or in good health (not recorded which). The sequencing sample was made of blood, either unsorted or a sorted T cell fraction (not recorded which). V and J are TRBV7-2 and TRBJ2-3, with TRBD2 identical over 15 bases. The CDR3 is CASSLSGTSGRDTQYF. The DNA of the CDR3 is TGTGCCAGCAGCCTATCCGGGACTAGCGGGAGGGATACGCAGTATTTT.